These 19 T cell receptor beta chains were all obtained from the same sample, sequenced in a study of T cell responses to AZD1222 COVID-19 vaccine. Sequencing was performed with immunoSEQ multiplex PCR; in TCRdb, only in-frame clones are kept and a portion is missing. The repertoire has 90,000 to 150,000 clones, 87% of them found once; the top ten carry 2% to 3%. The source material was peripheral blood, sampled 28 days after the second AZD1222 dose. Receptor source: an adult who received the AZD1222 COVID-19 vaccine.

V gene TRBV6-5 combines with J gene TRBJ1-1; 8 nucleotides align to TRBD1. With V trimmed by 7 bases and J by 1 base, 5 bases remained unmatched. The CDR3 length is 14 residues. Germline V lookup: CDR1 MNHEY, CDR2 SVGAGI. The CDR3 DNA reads TGTGCCAGCATACTCGGACAGGGGAACACTGAAGCTTTCTTT. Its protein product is CASILGQGNTEAFF.

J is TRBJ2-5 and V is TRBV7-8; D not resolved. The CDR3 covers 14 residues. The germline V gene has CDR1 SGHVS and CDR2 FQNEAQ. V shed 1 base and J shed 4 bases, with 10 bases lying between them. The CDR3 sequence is CASSLGRLVETQYF. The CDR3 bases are TGTGCCAGCAGCTTAGGTCGGCTAGTAGAGACCCAGTACTTC.

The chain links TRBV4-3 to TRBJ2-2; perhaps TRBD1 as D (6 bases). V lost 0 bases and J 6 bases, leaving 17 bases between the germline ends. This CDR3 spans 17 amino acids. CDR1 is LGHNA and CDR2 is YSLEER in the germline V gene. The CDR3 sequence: CASSQDLQGLRPGELFF. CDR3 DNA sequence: TGCGCCAGCAGCCAAGATCTTCAGGGGCTGAGGCCCGGGGAGCTGTTTTTT.

As DNA, the CDR3 is TGTGCCAGCAGTTCAGGGGGCCGTAACTATGGCTACACCTTC. It translates to CASSSGGRNYGYTF. V usage is TRBV27 and J usage is TRBJ1-2; 8 positions match TRBD1. CDR1 is MNHEY and CDR2 is SMNVEV in the germline V gene (reference sequence). V was pared by 4 bases and J by 1 base, with 2 bases of the junction left unmatched. The CDR3 covers 14 residues.

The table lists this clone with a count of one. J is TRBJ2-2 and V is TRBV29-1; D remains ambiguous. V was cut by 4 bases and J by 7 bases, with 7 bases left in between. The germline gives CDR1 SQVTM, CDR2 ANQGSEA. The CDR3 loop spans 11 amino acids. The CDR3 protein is CSVGTGGELFF. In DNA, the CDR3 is TGCAGCGTTGGTACCGGCGGGGAGCTGTTTTTT.

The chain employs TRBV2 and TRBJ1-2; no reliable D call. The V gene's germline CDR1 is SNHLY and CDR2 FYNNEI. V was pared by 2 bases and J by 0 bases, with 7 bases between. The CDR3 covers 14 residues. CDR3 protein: CASSELGANYGYTF. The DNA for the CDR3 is TGTGCCAGCAGTGAACTTGGGGCTAACTATGGCTACACCTTC.

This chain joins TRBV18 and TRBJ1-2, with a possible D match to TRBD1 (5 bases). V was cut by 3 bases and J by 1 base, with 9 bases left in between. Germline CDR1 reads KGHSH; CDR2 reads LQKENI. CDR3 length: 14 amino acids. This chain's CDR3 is CASSPGGDNYGYTF. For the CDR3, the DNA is TGTGCCAGCTCACCGGGAGGGGATAACTATGGCTACACCTTC.

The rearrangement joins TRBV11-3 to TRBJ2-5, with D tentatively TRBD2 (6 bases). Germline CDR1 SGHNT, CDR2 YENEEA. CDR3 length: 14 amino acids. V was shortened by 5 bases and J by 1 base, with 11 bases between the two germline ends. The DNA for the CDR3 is TGTGCCAGCAGCCCCTCCGGGGGCCAAGAGACCCAGTACTTC. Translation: CASSPSGGQETQYF.

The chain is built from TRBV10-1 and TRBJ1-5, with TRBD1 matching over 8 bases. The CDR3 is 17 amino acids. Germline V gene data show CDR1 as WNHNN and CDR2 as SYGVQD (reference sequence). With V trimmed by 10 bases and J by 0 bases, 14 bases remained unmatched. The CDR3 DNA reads TGCGCCACCCCGCACAGGGGGATCAAGGCTAGCAATCAGCCCCAGCATTTT. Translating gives CATPHRGIKASNQPQHF.

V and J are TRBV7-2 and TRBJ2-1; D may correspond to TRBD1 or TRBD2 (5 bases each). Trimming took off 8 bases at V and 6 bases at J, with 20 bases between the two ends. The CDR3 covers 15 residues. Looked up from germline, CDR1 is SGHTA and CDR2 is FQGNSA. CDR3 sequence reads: CASFPGTDMFNEQFF. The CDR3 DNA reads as TGTGCCAGCTTCCCAGGGACCGATATGTTCAATGAGCAGTTCTTC. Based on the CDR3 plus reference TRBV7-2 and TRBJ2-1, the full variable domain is GAGVSQSPSNKVTEKGKDVELRCDPISGHTALYWYRQSLGQGLEFLIYFQGNSAPDKSGLPSDRFSAERTGGSVSTLTIQRTQQEDSAVYLCASFPGTDMFNEQFFGPGTRLTVL.

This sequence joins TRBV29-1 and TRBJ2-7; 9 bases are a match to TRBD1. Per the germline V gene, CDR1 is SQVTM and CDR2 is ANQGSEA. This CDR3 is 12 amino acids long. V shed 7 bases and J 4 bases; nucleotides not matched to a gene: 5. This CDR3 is CSGGTGIYEQYF. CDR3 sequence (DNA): TGCAGCGGGGGGACAGGGATTTACGAGCAGTACTTC.

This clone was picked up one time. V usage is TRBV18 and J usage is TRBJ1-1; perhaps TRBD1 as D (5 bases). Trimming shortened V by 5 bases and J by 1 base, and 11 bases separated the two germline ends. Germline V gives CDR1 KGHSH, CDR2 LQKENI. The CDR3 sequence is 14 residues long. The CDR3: CASSDRGQNTEAFF. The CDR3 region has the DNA TGTGCCAGCTCAGATAGAGGACAGAACACTGAAGCTTTCTTT.

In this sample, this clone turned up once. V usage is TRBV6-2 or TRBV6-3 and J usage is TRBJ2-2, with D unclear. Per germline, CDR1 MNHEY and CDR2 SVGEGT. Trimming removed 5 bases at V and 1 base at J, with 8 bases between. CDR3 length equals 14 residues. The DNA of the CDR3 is TGTGCCAGCAGTCGGACGGTGAACACCGGGGAGCTGTTTTTT. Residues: CASSRTVNTGELFF.

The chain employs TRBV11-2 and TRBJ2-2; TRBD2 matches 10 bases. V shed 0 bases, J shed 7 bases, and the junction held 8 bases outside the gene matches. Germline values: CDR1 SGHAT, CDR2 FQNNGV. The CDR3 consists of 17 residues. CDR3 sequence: CASSLELAGAGNGELFF. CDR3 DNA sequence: TGTGCCAGCAGCTTAGAGCTAGCGGGGGCCGGGAACGGGGAGCTGTTTTTT. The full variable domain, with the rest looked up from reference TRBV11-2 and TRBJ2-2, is EAGVAQSPRYKIIEKRQSVAFWCNPISGHATLYWYQQILGQGPKLLIQFQNNGVVDDSQLPKDRFSAERLKGVDSTLKIQPAKLEDSAVYLCASSLELAGAGNGELFFGEGSRLTVL.

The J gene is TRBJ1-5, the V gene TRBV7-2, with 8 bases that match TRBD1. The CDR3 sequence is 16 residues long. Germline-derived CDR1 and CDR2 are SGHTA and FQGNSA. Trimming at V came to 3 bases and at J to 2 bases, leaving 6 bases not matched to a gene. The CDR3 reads CASSFTGGQGNQPQHF. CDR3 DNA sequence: TGTGCCAGCAGCTTTACGGGGGGACAGGGCAATCAGCCCCAGCATTTT.

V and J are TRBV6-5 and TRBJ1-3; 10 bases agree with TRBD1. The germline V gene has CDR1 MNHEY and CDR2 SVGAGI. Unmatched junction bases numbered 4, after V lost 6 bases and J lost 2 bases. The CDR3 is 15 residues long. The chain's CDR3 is CASSRGQGAGNTIYF. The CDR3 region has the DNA TGTGCCAGCAGCCGTGGACAGGGGGCTGGAAACACCATATATTTT.

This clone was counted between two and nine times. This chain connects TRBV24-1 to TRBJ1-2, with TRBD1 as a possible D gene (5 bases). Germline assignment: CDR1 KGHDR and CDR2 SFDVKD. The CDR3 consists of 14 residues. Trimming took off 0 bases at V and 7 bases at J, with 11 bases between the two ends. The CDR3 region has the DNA TGTGCCACCAGTGATTTGCAGCAGGGACGTGGCTACACCTTC. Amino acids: CATSDLQQGRGYTF.

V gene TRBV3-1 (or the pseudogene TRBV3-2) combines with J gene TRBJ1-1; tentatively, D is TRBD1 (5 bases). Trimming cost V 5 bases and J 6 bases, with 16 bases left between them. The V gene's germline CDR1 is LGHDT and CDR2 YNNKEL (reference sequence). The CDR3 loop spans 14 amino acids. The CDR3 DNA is TGTGCCAGCAGCAAACTCGGACACCAGGCTGAAGCTTTCTTT. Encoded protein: CASSKLGHQAEAFF.

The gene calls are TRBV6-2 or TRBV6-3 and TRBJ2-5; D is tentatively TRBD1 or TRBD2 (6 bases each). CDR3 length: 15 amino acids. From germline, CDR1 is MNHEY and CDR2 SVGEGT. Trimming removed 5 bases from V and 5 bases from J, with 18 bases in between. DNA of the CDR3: TGTGCCAGCAGTCCGGAGGGGGGAAGAGGGGAGACCCAGTACTTC. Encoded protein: CASSPEGGRGETQYF.